Following are 23 T cell receptor beta chains from one sample sequenced in a study of T cell responses to AZD1222 COVID-19 vaccine. TCRdb keeps only in-frame clones here, not all; method: immunoSEQ multiplex PCR. The table records more than 80,000 clones, approximately 83% of them present only once. This material consisted of peripheral blood, taken 28 days after the second AZD1222 dose. The receptor set was obtained from an adult who received the AZD1222 COVID-19 vaccine.

CDR3 sequence (DNA): TGTGCCAGCAGCTTAACACAGACTAATGAAAAACTGTTTTTT. This encodes CASSLTQTNEKLFF. The chain uses TRBV7-9 and TRBJ1-4; the D is unclear. This CDR3 has 14 residues. Germline V CDR1 and CDR2: SEHNR, FQNEAQ (reference sequence). V was pared by 2 bases and J by 2 bases, with 6 bases between.

This chain connects TRBV3-1 (or the pseudogene TRBV3-2) to TRBJ2-1; 7 bases fit TRBD2. Trimming cost V 3 bases and J 9 bases; bases outside gene matches: 14. Germline V gene lookup returns CDR1 LGHDT and CDR2 YNNKEL (reference sequence). CDR3 length: 16 amino acids. The CDR3 nucleotides read TGTGCCAGCAGCCAGTCGGGTTCCAGACTAGCCGGTGAGCAGTTCTTC. Protein sequence: CASSQSGSRLAGEQFF.

The genes are TRBV6-5 and TRBJ2-1, with a possible D match to TRBD2 (7 bases). The CDR3 runs 15 residues. Germline V gene sequence: CDR1 MNHEY, CDR2 SVGAGI. Trimming took off 6 bases at V and 2 bases at J, with 14 bases between the two ends. The CDR3 bases are TGTGCCAGCAGCAGAAAGGGGGGGCCCTACAATGAGCAGTTCTTC. Its translation: CASSRKGGPYNEQFF.

The chain carries TRBV29-1 and TRBJ1-5; weak D call: TRBD1 (6 bases). With 7 bases removed from V and 5 bases from J, the gap between germline ends came to 18 bases. Germline V gene sequence: CDR1 SQVTM, CDR2 ANQGSEA. The CDR3 has 14 amino acids. The CDR3 DNA reads as TGCAGCGCCCGGCCAGACGGGGGCCATCAGCCCCAGCATTTT. Its protein product is CSARPDGGHQPQHF.

A note on this clone: This specimen includes other DNA sequences encoding the same CDR3. The gene calls are TRBV15 and TRBJ1-4, with D perhaps TRBD1 (6 bases). CDR3 length: 14 amino acids. Trimming stripped 1 base from V and 8 bases from J, with 11 bases between. The germline V gene encodes CDR1 LNHNV and CDR2 YYDKDF (reference sequence). CDR3 residues: CATSRGGQGEKLFF. The CDR3 nucleotides read TGTGCCACCAGCAGAGGGGGGCAGGGCGAAAAACTGTTTTTT.

J is TRBJ1-5 and V is TRBV28, with 9 bases matching TRBD1. Trimming at V came to 7 bases and at J to 3 bases, leaving 10 bases not matched to a gene. Germline CDR1 and CDR2: MDHEN and SYDVKM. The CDR3 extends over 16 amino acids. CDR3 sequence (DNA): TGTGCCAGCAATGGACAGGGGAGGTTTGTCAATCAGCCCCAGCATTTT. Residues: CASNGQGRFVNQPQHF.

A few counts support this clone. This chain joins TRBV19 and TRBJ1-5; the D gene is possibly TRBD1 (5 bases). V dropped 2 bases and J dropped 6 bases, with 23 bases sitting between them. This CDR3 has 18 amino acids. CDR1 LNHDA and CDR2 SQIVND come from the germline V gene (reference sequence). CDR3 residues: CASSILSPAGRASQPQHF. DNA of the CDR3: TGTGCCAGTAGTATACTTTCTCCGGCAGGGCGTGCGAGTCAGCCCCAGCATTTT.

The chain is built from TRBV6-4 and TRBJ1-1, with D uncertain. The germline V and J ends were trimmed by 4 bases and 5 bases, with 17 bases remaining between them. The CDR3 spans 15 residues. Germline loops: CDR1 MRHNA, CDR2 SNTAGT. CDR3 region: CASSVEEGGRTEAFF. In DNA, the CDR3 is TGTGCCAGCAGTGTCGAGGAGGGAGGGCGGACTGAAGCTTTCTTT.

The chain joins TRBV12-3 or TRBV12-4 to TRBJ1-2, with D perhaps TRBD1 (5 bases). V was trimmed by 3 bases and J by 2 bases, leaving 7 bases between them. The CDR3 has 13 amino acids. CDR3 DNA: TGTGCCAGCAGTTTCGACAGAAACTATGGCTACACCTTC. Translated: CASSFDRNYGYTF.

The rearrangement uses TRBV28 and TRBJ2-1; 8 nucleotides align to TRBD2. The germline CDR1 and CDR2 sequences are MDHEN and SYDVKM. The CDR3 sequence is 17 residues long. Losses at the gene ends were 5 bases for V and 15 bases for J; bases not matched to a gene: 24. The CDR3 loop is CASSGDTSGFRTPGAFF. The CDR3 DNA reads as TGTGCCAGCAGTGGCGACACTAGCGGATTTAGAACCCCAGGGGCGTTCTTC.

This clone has only a few counts. This chain connects TRBV10-3 to TRBJ2-7; TRBD1 matches at 8 bases. The V segment lost 3 bases and the J segment 4 bases; nucleotides outside the gene matches: 8. CDR1 is ENHRY and CDR2 is SYGVKD in the germline V gene. This CDR3 region has 15 residues. The CDR3 DNA reads TGTGCCATCAGTGACCGAGGACAGGGAGAGTACGAGCAGTACTTC. Its translation: CAISDRGQGEYEQYF.

The chain carries TRBV18 and TRBJ1-1; TRBD1 is a possible D gene (6 bases). The V and J ends lost 3 bases and 1 base respectively, with 12 bases between them. The CDR3 has 15 residues. The germline gives CDR1 KGHSH, CDR2 LQKENI. This chain's CDR3 is CASSPKGGGNTEAFF. Written as DNA, the CDR3 is TGTGCCAGCTCACCTAAAGGGGGGGGGAACACTGAAGCTTTCTTT.

This chain uses TRBV4-3 with TRBJ1-2, with D unclear. Germline V gene sequence: CDR1 LGHNA, CDR2 YSLEER. V lost 1 base and J lost 1, with 16 bases in between. The CDR3 has 17 amino acids. The CDR3 spells CASSQGEVTLLNYGYTF. The CDR3 bases are TGCGCCAGCAGCCAAGGAGAGGTGACACTACTTAACTATGGCTACACCTTC.

The CDR3 DNA follows: TGCAGTGCTAGTACGGGAGGCACCGGGGGGGTGGTGAAGTTCTTC. Its translation: CSASTGGTGGVVKFF. The rearrangement uses TRBV20-1 and TRBJ2-1; 8 nucleotides line up with TRBD2. J lost 14 bases, V lost 3 bases, and 18 bases had no gene match. CDR1 DFQATT and CDR2 SNEGSKA come from the germline V gene (reference sequence). The CDR3 covers 15 residues.

This clone was counted only a few times. The chain joins TRBV6-1 to TRBJ1-4; 7 positions agree with TRBD1. The CDR3 has 15 residues. Losses at the gene ends were 2 bases for V and 7 bases for J; bases not matched to a gene: 7. The germline V gene encodes CDR1 MNHNS and CDR2 SASEGT. The CDR3 loop reads CASSEIPQGREKLFF. CDR3 DNA sequence: TGTGCCAGCAGTGAAATTCCACAGGGGCGTGAAAAACTGTTTTTT.

This chain joins TRBV3-1 (or the pseudogene TRBV3-2) and TRBJ1-1, with D possibly being TRBD1 (5 bases). V was clipped by 1 base and J by 5 bases, with 11 bases between them. The germline V gene has CDR1 LGHDT and CDR2 YNNKEL (reference sequence). This CDR3 is 14 amino acids long. Written as DNA, the CDR3 is TGTGCCAGCAGCCAAGGAAACAGGCGTACTGAAGCTTTCTTT. Amino acid sequence: CASSQGNRRTEAFF.

The chain uses TRBV27 and TRBJ1-2; no definite D call. There are 14 residues in the CDR3. Trimming took 5 bases from V and 7 from J, leaving 17 bases between them. The germline CDR1 and CDR2 sequences are MNHEY and SMNVEV (reference sequence). The CDR3 sequence: CASSSAGMGTGYTF. For the CDR3, the DNA is TGTGCCAGCAGTAGTGCGGGGATGGGTACTGGCTACACCTTC.

About this clone itself: The sample carries other DNA sequences with the same CDR3. The V call is TRBV19, the J call TRBJ2-2; D is unresolved. Trimming pared 1 base from V and 1 base from J, leaving 4 bases between. CDR1 and CDR2 from the germline V gene are LNHDA and SQIVND (reference sequence). The CDR3 loop spans 14 amino acids. The CDR3 here is CASSIGGNTGELFF. The DNA of the CDR3 is TGTGCCAGTAGTATAGGTGGGAACACCGGGGAGCTGTTTTTT.

The genes are TRBV7-9 and TRBJ1-4; a weak D match, TRBD1 (6 bases). Between the trimmed V and J ends, which lost 5 bases and 8 bases, there was a span of 18 bases. This CDR3 has 15 amino acids. The V gene's germline CDR1 is SEHNR and CDR2 FQNEAQ (reference sequence). This CDR3 is CASSPRQVLREKLFF. As DNA, the CDR3 is TGTGCCAGCAGCCCTCGACAGGTCCTCCGGGAAAAACTGTTTTTT.

V and J are TRBV4-1 and TRBJ2-3, with D perhaps given as TRBD1 or TRBD2 (5 bases each). V was pared by 4 bases and J by 0 bases, with 23 bases between. Germline CDR1 reads MGHRA; CDR2 reads YSYEKL. The CDR3 loop spans 19 amino acids. This CDR3 reads CASSPRYLSGATSTDTQYF. CDR3 in DNA: TGCGCCAGCAGCCCGAGATATCTATCCGGGGCAACTAGCACAGATACGCAGTATTTT.

As DNA, the CDR3 is TGTGCCAGCAGTTTAGTGGGACAGGCCGGCAATCAGCCCCAGCATTTT. It codes for CASSLVGQAGNQPQHF. This chain connects TRBV28 to TRBJ1-5; 8 nucleotides match TRBD1. Germline assignment: CDR1 MDHEN and CDR2 SYDVKM. This CDR3 region has 16 residues. V trimming: 2 bases; J trimming: 2 bases; junction bases outside the gene matches: 5.

V usage is TRBV7-2 and J usage is TRBJ2-1; unclear D gene. The CDR3 length is 15 residues. V shed 1 base and J shed 1 base, with 8 bases lying between them. CDR1 and CDR2 (germline): SGHTA, FQGNSA. The CDR3 sequence: CASSLVVGSYNEQFF. DNA of the CDR3: TGTGCCAGCAGCTTAGTGGTGGGGTCCTACAATGAGCAGTTCTTC.

This clone was picked up one time. CDR3 DNA: TGTGCCACCAGTGATGCACCCGGGTCGAAAGTGAATGGCTACACCTTC. This codes for CATSDAPGSKVNGYTF. The V call is TRBV24-1, the J call TRBJ1-2; no clear D. Germline assignment: CDR1 KGHDR and CDR2 SFDVKD. V shed 3 bases and J shed 6 bases, with 19 bases lying between them. The CDR3 loop spans 16 amino acids.